These T cell receptor beta chains were read from a single sample in a study of shared clonotypes between healthy human individuals. The assay was immunoSEQ multiplex PCR, and TCRdb's table has in-frame clones only and misses some. The data contain some 1 million clones, roughly 80% of them singletons. The sequencing sample was made of memory CD4+ T cells sorted from blood. The receptors stem from a man aged 18 to 30 in good health. Both conserved end residues are part of each CDR3. D genes are given only for firm matches. Clone size appears in some rows only: once, few, many, or a class for an expanded clone.

j_gene	d_gene	v_gene	len	abundance	CDR3aa	CDR3nt
TRBJ2-2	TRBD1	TRBV4-1	16	many	CASSRDGQGQSGELFF	TGCGCCAGCAGCCGGGACGGACAGGGCCAGTCCGGGGAGCTGTTTTTT
TRBJ1-1	TRBD1	TRBV6-5	12	NA	CAPGQGDTEAFF	TGTGCCCCGGGGCAGGGGGACACTGAAGCTTTCTTT
TRBJ2-4	NA	TRBV7-9	13	NA	CASSTRPEDIQYF	TGTGCCAGCAGCACCCGGCCGGAGGACATTCAGTACTTC
TRBJ2-7	NA	TRBV2	16	NA	CASSAGTDRATDEQYF	TGTGCCAGCAGTGCTGGGACTGACAGGGCCACGGACGAGCAGTACTTC
TRBJ1-1	NA	TRBV19	18	NA	CASTKPEALRGLDTEAFF	TGTGCCAGCACAAAACCGGAGGCCCTGCGGGGGTTGGACACTGAAGCTTTCTTT
TRBJ2-3	TRBD2	TRBV25-1	15	NA	CASRASGGSAWGQYF	TGTGCCAGCAGGGCTAGCGGGGGCTCAGCCTGGGGGCAGTATTTT
TRBJ2-7	NA	TRBV10-2	16	NA	CASSESLFSTSYEQYF	TGCGCCAGCAGTGAGTCGCTGTTTTCAACCTCCTACGAGCAGTACTTC
TRBJ1-6	TRBD1	TRBV6-1	15	NA	CASRQGSSYNSPLHF	TGTGCCAGCAGACAGGGGAGCTCCTATAATTCACCCCTCCACTTT
TRBJ1-3	NA	TRBV5-6	17	NA	CASSPGRGRSSGNTIYF	TGTGCCAGCAGCCCCGGAAGGGGCAGGTCCTCTGGAAACACCATATATTTT
TRBJ1-5	NA	TRBV4-1	15	few	CASSQEAVSNQPQHF	TGCGCCAGCAGCCAAGAGGCGGTTAGCAATCAGCCCCAGCATTTT
TRBJ1-4	NA	TRBV18	15	once	CASSLEEGRNEKLFF	TGTGCCAGCTCGCTTGAGGAGGGACGTAATGAAAAACTGTTTTTT
TRBJ2-1	NA	TRBV6-5	13	NA	CASSQVQSNEQFF	TGTGCCAGCTCACAGGTTCAATCCAATGAGCAGTTCTTC
TRBJ2-1	TRBD1	TRBV5-1	14	NA	CASSSGQGWSEQFF	TGCGCCAGCAGCTCTGGACAGGGGTGGAGTGAGCAGTTCTTC
TRBJ2-4	NA	TRBV11-2	13	NA	CASSLDRRNIQYF	TGTGCCAGCAGCTTAGACAGGCGAAACATTCAGTACTTC
TRBJ2-7	NA	TRBV11-2	13	NA	CASSTGSTYEQYF	TGTGCCAGCAGCACAGGGAGTACCTACGAGCAGTACTTC
TRBJ2-1	NA	TRBV7-9	13	NA	CASSSVGHNEQFF	TGTGCCAGCAGCTCCGTTGGGCACAATGAGCAGTTCTTC
TRBJ1-1	NA	TRBV7-9	10	NA	CASSLYVAFF	TGTGCCAGCAGCTTATACGTAGCTTTCTTT
TRBJ1-4	NA	TRBV5-1	15	NA	CASSLDGVANEKLFF	TGCGCCAGCAGCTTGGATGGGGTAGCGAATGAAAAACTGTTTTTT
TRBJ1-2	NA	TRBV4-1	14	NA	CASSQDWANGGYTF	TGCGCCAGCAGCCAAGATTGGGCAAATGGGGGCTACACCTTC
TRBJ1-1	NA	TRBV6-5	13	many	CASGAPRDTEAFF	TGTGCCAGCGGGGCACCCCGGGACACTGAAGCTTTCTTT
TRBJ2-1	NA	TRBV28	16	NA	CASSLGQQVAPNEQFF	TGTGCCAGCAGTTTGGGACAACAGGTAGCCCCCAATGAGCAGTTCTTC
TRBJ2-7	NA	TRBV7-2	15	NA	CASSSWGVPSYEQYF	TGTGCCAGCAGCTCATGGGGAGTCCCGTCCTACGAGCAGTACTTC
TRBJ1-2	NA	TRBV7-9	16	NA	CASSFIGPGSGYGYTF	TGTGCCAGCAGCTTCATAGGCCCAGGGTCAGGCTATGGCTACACCTTC
TRBJ2-5	NA	TRBV5-4	13	NA	CASSYDPQETQYF	TGTGCCAGCAGTTACGACCCTCAAGAGACCCAGTACTTC
TRBJ2-7	NA	TRBV4-1	14	NA	CASSQDNGPYEQYF	TGCGCCAGCAGCCAAGATAACGGCCCCTACGAGCAGTACTTC
TRBJ2-2	NA	TRBV7-2	14	NA	CASSPGLPTGELFF	TGTGCCAGCAGCCCGGGACTGCCCACCGGGGAGCTGTTTTTT
TRBJ1-6	TRBD1	TRBV6-1	15	NA	CASRKDRGNASPLHF	TGTGCCAGCAGGAAGGACAGGGGGAATGCCTCACCCCTCCACTTT
TRBJ2-5	TRBD2	TRBV28	14	NA	CASSLGLAGVTQYF	TGTGCCAGCAGTTTAGGGCTAGCGGGGGTGACCCAGTACTTC
TRBJ2-5	NA	TRBV10-3	14	NA	CAIRGDTYQETQYF	TGTGCCATCAGGGGGGACACCTACCAAGAGACCCAGTACTTC
TRBJ1-2	TRBD1	TRBV28	14	NA	CASSLEQGAYGYTF	TGTGCCAGCAGTTTAGAGCAGGGGGCCTATGGCTACACCTTC
TRBJ2-7	NA	TRBV18	13	NA	CASSPGAFYEQYF	TGTGCCAGCTCACCCGGAGCCTTCTACGAGCAGTACTTC
TRBJ2-7	TRBD1	TRBV19	14	NA	CASSQGQGGYEQYF	TGTGCCAGTAGTCAGGGACAGGGGGGCTACGAGCAGTACTTC
TRBJ2-5	TRBD2	TRBV7-2	16	NA	CASSPPRTSGTETQYF	TGTGCCAGCAGCCCTCCACGGACTAGCGGGACGGAGACCCAGTACTTC
TRBJ1-1	NA	TRBV5-6	16	NA	CASSLAGWEGGTEAFF	TGTGCCAGCAGCTTGGCCGGGTGGGAGGGGGGCACTGAAGCTTTCTTT
TRBJ1-2	NA	TRBV27	14	NA	CASSQRTTNYGYTF	TGTGCCAGCAGCCAGAGAACCACTAACTATGGCTACACCTTC
TRBJ2-7	NA	TRBV7-2	13	NA	CASSLAGVGEQYF	TGTGCCAGCAGCTTAGCGGGAGTGGGCGAGCAGTACTTC
TRBJ2-7	NA	TRBV15	13	NA	CATQGLGGYEQYF	TGTGCCACCCAGGGGTTGGGGGGCTACGAGCAGTACTTC
TRBJ2-3	TRBD1	TRBV5-1	15	NA	CASSQGQLITDTQYF	TGCGCCAGCAGCCAGGGACAGCTAATCACAGATACGCAGTATTTT
TRBJ2-3	NA	TRBV28	15	NA	CASTPRGRDTDTQYF	TGTGCCAGCACCCCCCGGGGTAGGGATACAGATACGCAGTATTTT
TRBJ2-7	NA	TRBV5-8	15	NA	CASLPGASSSYEQYF	TGTGCCAGCCTCCCAGGGGCCTCAAGCTCCTACGAGCAGTACTTC
TRBJ1-1	TRBD1	TRBV28	15	NA	CASSSFDRVKTEAFF	TGTGCCAGCAGTTCCTTCGACAGGGTGAAGACTGAAGCTTTCTTT
TRBJ2-3	TRBD2	TRBV10-3	16	NA	CAISGSSGGTTDTQYF	TGTGCCATCAGTGGATCTAGCGGGGGGACCACAGATACGCAGTATTTT
TRBJ2-3	NA	TRBV6-1	14	NA	CASSGTLRTDTQYF	TGTGCCAGCAGCGGGACTCTACGCACAGATACGCAGTATTTT
TRBJ1-5	TRBD1	TRBV19	16	NA	CASSDPGQGARQPQHF	TGTGCCAGTAGTGATCCGGGACAGGGGGCCAGGCAGCCCCAGCATTTT
TRBJ1-1	TRBD1	TRBV28	15	NA	CASSSTGQGRTEAFF	TGTGCCAGCAGTTCCACGGGACAGGGGCGGACTGAAGCTTTCTTT
TRBJ1-1	NA	TRBV6-5	12	NA	CASTGAGPEAFF	TGTGCCAGCACCGGAGCGGGGCCTGAAGCTTTCTTT
TRBJ2-3	NA	TRBV5-1	16	NA	CASSLAGQRSTDTQYF	TGCGCCAGCAGCTTGGCCGGGCAGCGGAGCACAGATACGCAGTATTTT
TRBJ1-3	NA	TRBV25-1	15	NA	CASSDPGSPGNTIYF	TGTGCCAGCAGTGATCCCGGAAGTCCCGGAAACACCATATATTTT
TRBJ1-1	NA	TRBV18	13	few	CASSLDRYTEAFF	TGTGCCAGCTCCCTCGACAGGTACACTGAAGCTTTCTTT
TRBJ1-2	NA	TRBV6-4	11	NA	CASSDASGYTF	TGTGCCAGCAGTGACGCATCAGGCTACACCTTC
TRBJ2-3	NA	TRBV5-1	16	NA	CASTLIPGPRTDTQYF	TGCGCCAGCACCCTAATTCCGGGCCCCCGCACAGATACGCAGTATTTT
TRBJ1-1	NA	TRBV7-6	15	NA	CASSPRPGVNTEAFF	TGTGCCAGCAGCCCCCGGCCAGGGGTGAACACTGAAGCTTTCTTT
TRBJ2-3	NA	TRBV5-8	15	NA	CASSFSGFSTDTQYF	TGTGCCAGCAGCTTTTCCGGGTTTAGCACAGATACGCAGTATTTT
TRBJ1-6	NA	TRBV4-2	15	many	CASSQEGTALKPLHF	TGTGCCAGCAGCCAAGAGGGAACAGCCTTGAAGCCCCTCCACTTT
TRBJ1-6	NA	TRBV2	15	NA	CASGGPSSYNSPLHF	TGTGCCAGCGGGGGCCCCAGCTCCTATAATTCACCCCTCCACTTT
TRBJ2-1	NA	TRBV6-5	13	NA	CASSPIGGNEQFF	TGTGCCAGCAGTCCCATTGGCGGCAATGAGCAGTTCTTC